This T cell receptor beta chain comes out of a study of cytotoxic CD8 clonotypes in ibrutinib-treated CLL. TCRdb keeps only in-frame clones here, not all; method: immunoSEQ multiplex PCR. The repertoire holds 150,000 to 200,000 clones, with 70% to 90% as singletons. CDR3 length: 15 residues. Germline V lookup: CDR1 MGHDK, CDR2 SYGVNS. The V segment lost 0 bases and the J segment 2 bases; nucleotides outside the gene matches: 3. Sample: PBMCs, taken at disease progression, from a patient treated with ibrutinib. The TCR was taken from a human donor with chronic lymphocytic leukemia. The rearrangement uses TRBV25-1 and TRBJ2-5; 7 nucleotides agree with TRBD1. The CDR3 bases are TGTGCCAGCAGTGAATATGGGGGACAGCAAGAGACCCAGTACTTC. This gives the protein CASSEYGGQQETQYF.